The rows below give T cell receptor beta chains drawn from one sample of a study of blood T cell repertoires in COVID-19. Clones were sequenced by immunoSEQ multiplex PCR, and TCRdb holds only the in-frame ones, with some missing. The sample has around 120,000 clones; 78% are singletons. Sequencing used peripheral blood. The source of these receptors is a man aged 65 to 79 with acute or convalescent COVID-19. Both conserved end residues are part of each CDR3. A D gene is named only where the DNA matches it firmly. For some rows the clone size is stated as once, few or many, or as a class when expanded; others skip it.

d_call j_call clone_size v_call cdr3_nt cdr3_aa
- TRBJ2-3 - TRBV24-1 TGTGCCACCAGTGGGGGGGGCACAGATACGCAGTATTTT CATSGGGTDTQYF
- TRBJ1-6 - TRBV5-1 TGCGCCAGCAGCTTGCAGGAAAGTTATTCACCCCTCCACTTT CASSLQESYSPLHF
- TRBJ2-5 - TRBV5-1 TGCGCCAGCAGCTGGTCACTAGGAGAGACCCAGTACTTC CASSWSLGETQYF
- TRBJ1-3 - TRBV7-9 TGTGCCAGCAGCTTAGACGGGCCGGACATACTTCGCTCTGGAAACACCATATATTTT CASSLDGPDILRSGNTIYF
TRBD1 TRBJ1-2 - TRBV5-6 TGTGCCAGCAGCGGACAGGGGGCACACACCTTC CASSGQGAHTF
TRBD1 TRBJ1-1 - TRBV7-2 TGTGCCAGCAGCTTGAGGACAGGTTGGAACACTGAAGCTTTCTTT CASSLRTGWNTEAFF
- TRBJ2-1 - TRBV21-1 TGTGCCAGCAGCAAAGGGACTAGCGGGGTTAAGGTTCGGCAGTTCTTC CASSKGTSGVKVRQFF
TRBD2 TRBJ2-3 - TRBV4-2 TGTGCCAGCAGCCAAGCCCTAGCGGGGCGCACAGATACGCAGTATTTT CASSQALAGRTDTQYF
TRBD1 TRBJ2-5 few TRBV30 TGTGCCTGGAGTCGCTCGAGGACAGGGTTTGAAGAGACCCAGTACTTC CAWSRSRTGFEETQYF
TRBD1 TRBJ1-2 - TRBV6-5 TGTGCCAGCAGTTACGCCGGACAGGGATACTCTGGCTACACCTTC CASSYAGQGYSGYTF
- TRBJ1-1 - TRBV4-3 TGCGCCAGCAGCCATCAATGGGGGGGGAACACTGAAGCTTTCTTT CASSHQWGGNTEAFF
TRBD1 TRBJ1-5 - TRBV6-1 TGTGCCAGCAGTGAAGCGGACAGGGCCAATCAGCCCCAGCATTTT CASSEADRANQPQHF
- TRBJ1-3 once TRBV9 TGTGCCAGCAGCGTAGGTAGGGGAGGAAACACCATATATTTT CASSVGRGGNTIYF
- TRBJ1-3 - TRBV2 TGTGCCAGCAGTGGTCCGGGACTGATCTCTGGAAACACCATATATTTT CASSGPGLISGNTIYF
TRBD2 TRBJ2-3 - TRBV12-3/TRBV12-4 TGTGCCAGCGGGAGGGTTACCGGAGATACGCAGTATTTT CASGRVTGDTQYF
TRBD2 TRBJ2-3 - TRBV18 TGTGCCAGCTCACCTTTAGCGGGGAGCTCCCCCGATACGCAGTATTTT CASSPLAGSSPDTQYF
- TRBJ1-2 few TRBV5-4 TGTGCCAGCAGCTTGGCCGGGGTCGACTATGGCTACACCTTC CASSLAGVDYGYTF
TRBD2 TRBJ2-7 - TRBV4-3 TGCGCCAGCAGCCAAGGTTTGCGGGGGAGGTACGAGCAGTACTTC CASSQGLRGRYEQYF
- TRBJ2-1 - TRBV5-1 TGCGCCAGCAGCTTGGTACAGGGTTTAGGTGAGCAGTTCTTC CASSLVQGLGEQFF
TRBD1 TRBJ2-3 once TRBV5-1 TGCGCCAGCAGCCCCGGACAGGCCCACACAGATACGCAGTATTTT CASSPGQAHTDTQYF
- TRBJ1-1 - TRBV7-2 TGTGCCAGCAGCTTCCTGGGACACCGCCCTGAAGCTTTCTTT CASSFLGHRPEAFF
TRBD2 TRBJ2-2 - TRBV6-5 TGTGCCAGCAGTAGGGACTACGCGAACACCGGGGAGCTGTTTTTT CASSRDYANTGELFF
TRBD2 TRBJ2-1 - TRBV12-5 TGTGCTAGTGGTTTGGTACTGTCCCTACTAGCGGGGGGCTCCTACAATGAGCAGTTCTTC CASGLVLSLLAGGSYNEQFF
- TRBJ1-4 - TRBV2 TGTGCCAGCACTGCGTCCGGTAATGAAAAACTGTTTTTT CASTASGNEKLFF
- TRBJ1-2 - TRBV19 TGTGCCAGTAGTATAGGACAGAACTATAACTATGGCTACACCTTC CASSIGQNYNYGYTF
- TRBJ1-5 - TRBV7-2 TGTGCCAGCAGCTTCCGTGACCGGGACAACAATCAGCCCCAGCATTTT CASSFRDRDNNQPQHF
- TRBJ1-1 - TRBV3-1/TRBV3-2 TGTGCCAGCAGCCAAGATCAGGGTGAAGCTTTCTTT CASSQDQGEAFF
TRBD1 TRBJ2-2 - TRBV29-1 TGCAGCGTTGGCAGGTCAGGGGGCGTCGCCGGGGAGCTGTTTTTT CSVGRSGGVAGELFF
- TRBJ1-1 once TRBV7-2 TGTGCCAGCAGCTCCGGACAAAACACTGAAGCTTTCTTT CASSSGQNTEAFF
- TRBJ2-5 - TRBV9 TGTGCCAGCAGCGTAGCTAGTAGTCGAGAGACCCAGTACTTC CASSVASSRETQYF
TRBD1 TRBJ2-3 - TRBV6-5 TGTGCCAGCGGAACAGGGACAGGAAGCACAGATACGCAGTATTTT CASGTGTGSTDTQYF
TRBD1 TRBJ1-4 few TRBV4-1 TGCGCCAGCAGCCAAGGACAGGGGGGCGATGAAAAACTGTTTTTT CASSQGQGGDEKLFF
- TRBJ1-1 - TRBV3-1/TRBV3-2 TGTGCCAGCAGCCGAGGGCAGGAGGACACTGAAGCTTTCTTT CASSRGQEDTEAFF
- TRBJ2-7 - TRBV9 TGTGCCAGCAGCGTAGGAAGCGGGTACTCCTACGAGCAGTACTTC CASSVGSGYSYEQYF
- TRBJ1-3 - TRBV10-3 TGTGCCATCGGGGGGAGCCGAAACACCATATATTTT CAIGGSRNTIYF